A single sample gave rise to the 9 T cell receptor beta chains below, sequenced in a study of blood T cells in healthy people across ages. PCR was performed a second time for roughly 6 to 12 cycles using a sample-barcoded 5' primer and a J-beta primer mix. TCRdb reprocessed the 5' RACE reads via MiXCR and lists one record per CDR3 protein. This table has 500,000 to 650,000 distinct CDR3 sequences, about 29% appearing once. This sample was also put to use in a study of T cells of mothers and their children.

The sequenced sample was blood. All receptors derive from a boy aged 2-15 years in good health.

This chain connects TRBV9 to TRBJ2-3; either TRBD1 or TRBD2 may supply D (6 bases each). CDR3 size: 14 residues. The ends were cut back, 5 bases at V and 4 bases at J, with 14 bases in the middle. Per germline, CDR1 SGDLS and CDR2 YYNGEE. The CDR3 region has the DNA TGTGCCAGCAGTTCGGAGGGGGGAGCAGATACGCAGTATTTT. Its protein product is CASSSEGGADTQYF.

This clonotype was observed a few times. The rearrangement links TRBV29-1 to TRBJ2-1, with 8 bases aligning to TRBD1. The end of the DNA is better explained by TRBJ2-5, so the J call may be wrong. CDR1 is SQVTM and CDR2 is ANQGSEA in the germline V gene. CDR3 size: 14 residues. This CDR3 is CSVEQGAGWETQYF. Here the CDR3 DNA reads TGCAGCGTTGAACAGGGGGCAGGTTGGGAGACCCAGTACTTC.

This clonotype was seen a few times. V usage is TRBV18 and J usage is TRBJ2-4, with D unclear. The CDR3 is 13 residues long. Germline CDR1 is KGHSH and CDR2 is LQKENI. V lost 2 bases to trimming and J lost 5 bases, with 7 bases between them. CDR3: CASSPGSENIQYF. The DNA of the CDR3 is TGTGCCAGCTCACCAGGGTCCGAAAACATTCAGTACTTC.

This clonotype has just a few counts. This chain uses TRBV27 with TRBJ1-2, with TRBD1 as a possible D gene (5 bases). Trimming shortened V by 8 bases and J by 3 bases, and 13 bases separated the two germline ends. Germline CDR1 MNHEY, CDR2 SMNVEV (reference sequence). The CDR3 totals 13 residues. The CDR3 is CASSTQGDYGYTF. CDR3 DNA: TGTGCCAGCTCAACGCAGGGTGACTATGGCTACACCTTC.

The rearrangement links TRBV3-1 to TRBJ1-2; D is uncertain. Germline V gene lookup returns CDR1 LGHDT and CDR2 YNNKEL (reference sequence). The length of the CDR3 is 15 residues. V was cut by 0 bases and J by 4 bases, with 12 bases left in between. CDR3 nucleotide sequence: TGTGCCAGCAGCCAAGATCGAGTAGGCGGCTATGGCTACACCTTC. Encoded protein: CASSQDRVGGYGYTF. The entire variable domain, with the rest obtained from reference TRBV3-1 and TRBJ1-2, is as follows: DTAVSQTPKYLVTQMGNDKSIKCEQNLGHDTMYWYKQDSKKFLKIMFSYNNKELIINETVPNRFSPKSPDKAHLNLHINSLELGDSAVYFCASSQDRVGGYGYTFGSGTRLTVV.

The CDR3 nucleotides are TGTGCCAGCAGGGGGACAGGCAGACCCACAGATACGCAGTATTTT. Protein product: CASRGTGRPTDTQYF. The chain links TRBV7-2 to TRBJ2-3; 8 bases match TRBD1. J was trimmed by 2 bases and V by 6 bases; bases with no gene match: 7. The germline CDR1 and CDR2 sequences are SGHTA and FQGNSA. The length of the CDR3 is 15 residues. Full variable domain (outside the CDR3, taken from reference TRBV7-2 and TRBJ2-3): GAGVSQSPSNKVTEKGKDVELRCDPISGHTALYWYRQSLGQGLEFLIYFQGNSAPDKSGLPSDRFSAERTGGSVSTLTIQRTQQEDSAVYLCASRGTGRPTDTQYFGPGTRLTVL.

The chain has TRBV2 and TRBJ2-1; 11 positions match TRBD2. This CDR3 has 16 amino acids. Germline CDR1 and CDR2: SNHLY and FYNNEI. After removal of 0 bases from V and 11 bases from J, the junction contained 9 bases not matched to a gene. In DNA, the CDR3 is TGTGCCAGCAGTGAAGCGCTTGGGCTAGCGGGGGGACAGCAGTTCTTC. Protein product: CASSEALGLAGGQQFF.

The rearrangement joins TRBV5-1 to TRBJ2-5; 7 bases are a match to TRBD1. The J call is in doubt because the DNA end fits TRBJ2-7 better. Germline V gene data show CDR1 as SGHRS and CDR2 as YFSETQ. This CDR3 contains 18 residues. The CDR3 nucleotides read TGCGCCAGCAGCTTGGCGTACCAGAGACAGGGACGCTCCTACGAGCAGTACTTC. It translates to CASSLAYQRQGRSYEQYF.

This clonotype was found a few times. This sequence joins TRBV6-2 or TRBV6-3 and TRBJ2-5; 10 nucleotides agree with TRBD2. The DNA end is more similar to TRBJ2-1, so the J call may be wrong. CDR3 length: 16 residues. CDR1 is MNHEY and CDR2 is SVGEGT in the germline V gene. The DNA of the CDR3 is TGTGCCAGCAGTCCCCTAGCGGGAGAGAGGTTCAATGAGCAGTTCTTC. Translation gives CASSPLAGERFNEQFF.